The 26 T cell receptor beta chains presented below share a single source sample, sequenced in a study of T cell changes during pregnancy in multiple sclerosis. TCRdb's copy holds only in-frame clones and misses some; the assay was immunoSEQ multiplex PCR. The sample consists of approximately 68,000 clones, around 91% of them appearing once. The sequencing here drew on peripheral blood, taken in the third trimester of pregnancy. Every receptor here comes from a female donor in good health, enrolled as a control in a pregnancy study.

This chain joins TRBV2 and TRBJ2-2, with 7 positions matching TRBD2. The CDR3 is 13 residues long. Trimming removed 8 bases from V and 4 bases from J; junction bases left unmatched: 4. Per the germline V gene, CDR1 is SNHLY and CDR2 is FYNNEI. The CDR3 region is CASEAGVTGELFF. CDR3 sequence (DNA): TGTGCCAGCGAGGCGGGGGTCACCGGGGAGCTGTTTTTT.

The chain joins TRBV18 to TRBJ2-1, with D perhaps TRBD2 (7 bases). This CDR3 has 15 residues. Per germline, CDR1 KGHSH and CDR2 LQKENI. V was clipped by 3 bases and J by 6 bases, with 15 bases between them. The CDR3 sequence: CASSPPGGLSNEQFF. As DNA, the CDR3 is TGTGCCAGCTCACCTCCCGGGGGGCTGAGCAATGAGCAGTTCTTC.

This chain joins TRBV5-1 and TRBJ2-1, with 9 nucleotides matching TRBD2. The CDR3 runs 10 residues. The V and J ends lost 4 bases and 15 bases, in that order; junction bases with no gene match: 2. Germline V gene lookup returns CDR1 SGHRS and CDR2 YFSETQ. DNA of the CDR3: TGCGCCAGCAGCGGGACTAGCTTGTTCTTC. Translation gives CASSGTSLFF.

The V and J genes are TRBV25-1 and TRBJ2-1, with 9 bases lining up with TRBD2. Looked up from germline, CDR1 is MGHDK and CDR2 is SYGVNS. V shed 8 bases, J shed 4 bases, and the junction held 9 bases outside the gene matches. CDR3 size: 15 residues. CDR3 DNA: TGTGCCAGCCGTCCGAAGCGGGAGGTTTACAATGAGCAGTTCTTC. Translation gives CASRPKREVYNEQFF.

The V gene is TRBV2, the J gene TRBJ1-2, with TRBD1 identical over 8 bases. This CDR3 contains 15 residues. V shed 3 bases and J 4 bases; nucleotides not matched to a gene: 7. The germline V gene has CDR1 SNHLY and CDR2 FYNNEI. CDR3 amino acids: CASSERGGQVYGYTF. CDR3 in DNA: TGTGCCAGCAGTGAGAGGGGGGGACAGGTCTATGGCTACACCTTC.

V gene TRBV7-9 combines with J gene TRBJ1-2; 11 bases match TRBD1. CDR1 is SEHNR and CDR2 is FQNEAQ in the germline V gene (reference sequence). V shed 5 bases, J shed 0 bases, and the junction held 8 bases outside the gene matches. The length of the CDR3 is 17 residues. CDR3 sequence (DNA): TGTGCCAGCAGCCCCTATGGACAGGGGGCCTCTAACTATGGCTACACCTTC. It yields the protein CASSPYGQGASNYGYTF.

The gene calls are TRBV19 and TRBJ1-4; TRBD1 matches at 11 bases. The length of the CDR3 is 18 residues. With V trimmed by 6 bases and J by 2 bases, 11 bases remained unmatched. Germline CDR1 reads LNHDA; CDR2 reads SQIVND (reference sequence). The DNA of the CDR3 is TGTGCCAGTAGCCAGACCGGGACAGGGGGTGACACTAATGAAAAACTGTTTTTT. Protein sequence: CASSQTGTGGDTNEKLFF.

The chain has TRBV5-1 and TRBJ1-2, with D hard to call. Trimming cost V 1 base and J 2 bases, with 12 bases left between them. The CDR3 spans 15 residues. CDR1 is SGHRS and CDR2 is YFSETQ in the germline V gene. CDR3 in amino acids: CASSLRGSQNYGYTF. The CDR3 coding sequence is TGCGCCAGCAGCTTGCGCGGGTCACAGAACTATGGCTACACCTTC.

The chain uses TRBV5-1 and TRBJ1-4; TRBD1 matches 9 bases. The CDR3 runs to 16 residues. V was clipped by 3 bases and J by 4 bases; unmatched bases: 7. The germline CDR1 and CDR2 sequences are SGHRS and YFSETQ. CDR3 DNA sequence: TGCGCCAGCAGCTCCCGGGACAGGGATGGTAATGAAAAACTGTTTTTT. This codes for CASSSRDRDGNEKLFF.

A single count supports this clone. The CDR3 here is CASSLAAPGQGETFF. CDR3 nucleotides: TGTGCCAGCAGCTTAGCAGCTCCTGGACAGGGAGAAACTTTCTTT. This sequence joins TRBV7-9 and TRBJ1-1, with 8 nucleotides matching TRBD1. V dropped 0 bases and J dropped 12; count of bases not matched to a gene: 12. The CDR3 spans 15 residues. Germline V lookup: CDR1 SEHNR, CDR2 FQNEAQ (reference sequence).

The V and J genes are TRBV6-5 and TRBJ2-3, with TRBD2 matching over 9 bases. J was trimmed by 5 bases and V by 0 bases; bases with no gene match: 3. The CDR3 sequence is 15 residues long. Germline V CDR1 and CDR2: MNHEY, SVGAGI. CDR3 region: CASSYSALAGDTQYF. The CDR3 nucleotides read TGTGCCAGCAGTTACTCGGCACTAGCGGGAGATACGCAGTATTTT.

The chain is built from TRBV5-1 and TRBJ2-7, with 9 nucleotides matching TRBD2. The J segment lost 3 bases and the V segment lost 0 bases, leaving 7 bases of the junction unmatched. The germline V gene encodes CDR1 SGHRS and CDR2 YFSETQ. The CDR3 consists of 16 residues. CDR3: CASSLGGAGGDYEQYF. CDR3 nucleotide sequence: TGCGCCAGCAGCTTGGGGGGAGCGGGAGGAGACTACGAGCAGTACTTC.

V usage is TRBV28 and J usage is TRBJ1-1; 9 positions agree with TRBD1. Germline CDR1 reads MDHEN; CDR2 reads SYDVKM. This CDR3 is built from 15 residues. V lost 3 bases to trimming and J lost 2 bases; unmatched junction nucleotides: 4. For the CDR3, the DNA is TGTGCCAGCAGTTTCGGGGACAGGGTTAACACTGAAGCTTTCTTT. This codes for CASSFGDRVNTEAFF.

The chain couples TRBV6-5 to TRBJ2-1, with TRBD2 identical over 9 bases. Trimming at V came to 5 bases and at J to 3 bases, leaving 5 bases not matched to a gene. The CDR3 runs 15 residues. Per the germline V gene, CDR1 is MNHEY and CDR2 is SVGAGI. CDR3 nucleotide sequence: TGTGCCAGCAGTCTCCTAGCGGGAAACTACAATGAGCAGTTCTTC. As protein: CASSLLAGNYNEQFF.

With regard to this clone: The junction shows a germline mismatch at one end, possibly a read error. The rearrangement uses TRBV18 and TRBJ2-7; 9 bases map to TRBD1. The CDR3 consists of 15 residues. From germline, CDR1 is KGHSH and CDR2 LQKENI. The CDR3 bases are TGTGCCAGCTCACCTTCCGGGACAGGGACTTACGGGCAGTACTTC. It is translated as CASSPSGTGTYGQYF.

The J gene is TRBJ2-1, the V gene TRBV9; 9 positions match TRBD2. The CDR3 totals 15 residues. Germline V CDR1 and CDR2: SGDLS, YYNGEE. Trimming removed 4 bases from V and 5 bases from J; junction bases left unmatched: 7. Here the CDR3 reads CASSPRGTSNNEQFF. In DNA, the CDR3 is TGTGCCAGCAGCCCACGTGGGACTAGCAACAATGAGCAGTTCTTC.

The chain uses TRBV4-2 and TRBJ1-1, with D maybe TRBD1 (5 bases). In germline, CDR1 is LGHNA, CDR2 YNFKEQ. This CDR3 has 15 residues. V was clipped by 3 bases and J by 0 bases, with 11 bases between them. The CDR3 here is CASSHAKGMNTEAFF. CDR3 DNA: TGTGCCAGCAGCCACGCTAAGGGGATGAACACTGAAGCTTTCTTT.

This chain joins TRBV21-1 and TRBJ2-7; TRBD2, the table's D call, was not compared with the DNA. TRBV21-1 is given as a pseudogene. CDR3 length: 19 amino acids. Written as DNA, the CDR3 is TGTGCCAGCAGCAAAGATCACGGGACTAGCGGGAGGGCTTCCTACGAGCAGTACTTC. This gives the protein CASSKDHGTSGRASYEQYF.

This clone was recorded only once. The chain combines TRBV6-5 with TRBJ1-1; possibly TRBD1 for D (6 bases). Germline lookup yields CDR1 MNHEY and CDR2 SVGAGI. Between the trimmed V and J ends, which lost 8 bases and 0 bases, there was a span of 13 bases. The CDR3 has 14 amino acids. CDR3 protein: CASSLGQMNTEAFF. The CDR3, as DNA: TGTGCCAGCTCTCTCGGACAGATGAACACTGAAGCTTTCTTT.

CDR3 coding DNA: TGTGCCAGTAGTCCAAGGGACAGGGCGATTGCAACTAATGAAAAACTGTTTTTT. It encodes CASSPRDRAIATNEKLFF. This chain uses TRBV19 with TRBJ1-4; 9 nucleotides match TRBD1. Unmatched junction bases numbered 10, after V lost 5 bases and J lost 0 bases. Germline V gene data show CDR1 as LNHDA and CDR2 as SQIVND (reference sequence). The CDR3 covers 18 residues.

The genes are TRBV18 and TRBJ2-7; 9 nucleotides align to TRBD1. The CDR3 runs 14 residues. Germline CDR1 KGHSH, CDR2 LQKENI. V was pared by 2 bases and J by 6 bases, with 5 bases of the junction left unmatched. DNA of the CDR3: TGTGCCAGCTCACCAGGGACAGGGTTTCCCGAGCAGTACTTC. Translating it yields CASSPGTGFPEQYF.

V is TRBV4-2 and J is TRBJ1-5, with 11 bases lining up with TRBD1. CDR1 and CDR2 (germline): LGHNA, YNFKEQ. After removal of 2 bases from V and 4 bases from J, the junction contained 4 bases not matched to a gene. This CDR3 spans 16 amino acids. The CDR3 sequence is CASSQPGQGGNQPQHF. The DNA for the CDR3 is TGTGCCAGCAGCCAACCGGGACAGGGGGGGAATCAGCCCCAGCATTTT.

V and J are TRBV7-6 and TRBJ2-7, with D possibly TRBD1 on 6 matching bases. CDR1 is SGHVS and CDR2 is FNYEAQ in the germline V gene. This CDR3 spans 16 amino acids. V lost 5 bases, J lost 0 bases, and 17 bases lay in between. CDR3 sequence (DNA): TGTGCCAGCAGCCGCAACAGGGCCCCGAGCTCCTACGAGCAGTACTTC. Its protein is CASSRNRAPSSYEQYF.

Written as DNA, the CDR3 is TGTGCCAGCAGCTACACTAGCGGGAGGGCCGGGGATGAGCAGTTCTTC. Translation: CASSYTSGRAGDEQFF. The chain combines TRBV7-2 with TRBJ2-1; 13 bases fit TRBD2. The length of the CDR3 is 16 residues. Germline V gene data show CDR1 as SGHTA and CDR2 as FQGNSA. V was pared by 4 bases and J by 8 bases, with 8 bases of the junction left unmatched.

The chain recombines TRBV23-1 with TRBJ2-7, with a tentative D call TRBD1 (5 bases). TRBV23-1 is known as an ORF, though its function is uncertain. The CDR3 sequence is 14 residues long. V was cut by 3 bases and J by 3 bases, with 12 bases left in between. The CDR3 reads CASSHPRVGYEQYF. The CDR3 DNA sequence: TGCGCCAGCAGTCATCCCAGGGTAGGCTACGAGCAGTACTTC.

The chain joins TRBV7-2 to TRBJ2-5; 13 bases are a match to TRBD2. Looked up from germline, CDR1 is SGHTA and CDR2 is FQGNSA. J gave up 1 base and V 5 bases, and 4 bases lay outside the gene matches. The CDR3 is 16 amino acids. CDR3 coding DNA: TGTGCCAGCAGCCGAGGACTAGCGGGGGTCCAAGAGACCCAGTACTTC. Protein product: CASSRGLAGVQETQYF.